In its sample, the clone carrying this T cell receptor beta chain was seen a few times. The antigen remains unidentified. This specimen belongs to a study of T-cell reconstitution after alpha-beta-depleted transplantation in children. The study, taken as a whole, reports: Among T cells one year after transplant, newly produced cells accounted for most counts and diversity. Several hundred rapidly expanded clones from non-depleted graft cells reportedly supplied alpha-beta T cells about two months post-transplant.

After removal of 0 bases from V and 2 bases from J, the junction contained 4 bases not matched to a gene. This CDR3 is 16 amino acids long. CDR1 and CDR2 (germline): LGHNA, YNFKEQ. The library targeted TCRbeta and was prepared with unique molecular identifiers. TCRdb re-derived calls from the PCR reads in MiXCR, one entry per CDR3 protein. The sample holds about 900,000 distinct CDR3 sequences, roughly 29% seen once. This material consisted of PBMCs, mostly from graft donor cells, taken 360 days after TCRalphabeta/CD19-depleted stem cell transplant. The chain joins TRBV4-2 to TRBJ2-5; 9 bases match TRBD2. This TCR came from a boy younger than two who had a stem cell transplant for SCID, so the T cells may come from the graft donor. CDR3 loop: CASSQEWLAGQETQYF. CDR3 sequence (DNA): TGTGCCAGCAGCCAAGAGTGGCTAGCGGGGCAAGAGACCCAGTACTTC.